The next 12 T cell receptor beta chains were all read from a single sample in a study of T-cell memory formation after mild COVID-19. TCRdb analysed the 5' RACE reads with MiXCR anew, one entry per CDR3 protein. The sample carries about 160,000 distinct CDR3 sequences, around 30% recorded once. The sequenced sample consisted of PBMCs or a T cell subset sorted from them (not recorded which). The receptors come from an adult woman who had mild COVID-19 (a few samples of this study predate the infection). Cell type and time point are not known.

This chain connects TRBV30 to TRBJ2-7, with TRBD1 matching 7 bases. J gave up 2 bases and V 3 bases, and 4 bases lay outside the gene matches. The CDR3 is 13 amino acids. CDR1 is GTSNPN, CDR2 SVGIG, per germline (reference sequence). The CDR3 nucleotides read TGTGCCTGGAGGGGGGACAGCCCCTACGAGCAGTACTTC. The encoded protein is CAWRGDSPYEQYF.

The genes are TRBV30 and TRBJ1-1; D call uncertain. The ends were cut back, 0 bases at V and 0 bases at J, with 11 bases in the middle. This CDR3 is 15 amino acids long. Germline V CDR1 and CDR2: GTSNPN, SVGIG (reference sequence). The DNA of the CDR3 is TGTGCCTGGAGTGTACTAACATCCATGAACACTGAAGCTTTCTTT. This codes for CAWSVLTSMNTEAFF.

The V call is TRBV18, the J call TRBJ2-7; perhaps TRBD2 as D (5 bases). V lost 2 bases and J lost 7, with 12 bases in between. CDR1 is KGHSH, CDR2 LQKENI, per germline. The CDR3 length is 13 residues. The CDR3 is CASSPREHGEQYF. DNA of the CDR3: TGTGCCAGCTCACCAAGGGAGCATGGGGAGCAGTACTTC. The full variable domain, completed using reference TRBV18 and TRBJ2-7, is NAGVMQNPRHLVRRRGQEARLRCSPMKGHSHVYWYRQLPEEGLKFMVYLQKENIIDESGMPKERFSAEFPKEGPSILRIQQVVRGDSAAYFCASSPREHGEQYFGPGTRLTVT.

This clonotype was detected only a few times. This chain links TRBV15 with TRBJ2-7; tentative D call: TRBD1 (6 bases). From germline, CDR1 is LNHNV and CDR2 YYDKDF (reference sequence). The CDR3 runs to 12 residues. Deletions cut 1 base from V and 7 bases from J, with 8 bases between. The CDR3 nucleotides are TGTGCCACCAGCAGAGGAACAGGGGAGCAGTACTTC. Translation: CATSRGTGEQYF.

The chain employs TRBV2 and TRBJ1-6; D unclear. The CDR3 totals 12 residues. Trimming left V 2 bases short and J 5 bases short, with 1 base between. Per the germline V gene, CDR1 is SNHLY and CDR2 is FYNNEI. In DNA form, the CDR3 reads TGTGCCAGCAGTGAAAATAATTCACCCCTCCACTTT. The encoded protein is CASSENNSPLHF. Based on the CDR3 plus reference TRBV2 and TRBJ1-6, the full variable domain is EPEVTQTPSHQVTQMGQEVILRCVPISNHLYFYWYRQILGQKVEFLVSFYNNEISEKSEIFDDQFSVERPDGSNFTLKIRSTKLEDSAMYFCASSENNSPLHFGNGTRLTVT.

The chain joins TRBV4-1 to TRBJ2-1, with 8 bases lining up with TRBD2. From germline, CDR1 is MGHRA and CDR2 YSYEKL. With V trimmed by 2 bases and J by 3 bases, 3 bases remained unmatched. The CDR3 has 15 amino acids. The CDR3 coding sequence is TGCGCCAGCAGCCAACTGGCGGGAGGCTACAATGAGCAGTTCTTC. Amino acids: CASSQLAGGYNEQFF.

This clonotype was seen only a few times. This rearrangement joins TRBV24-1 to TRBJ2-7; D may match TRBD1 or TRBD2 (5 bases each). The V end lost 4 bases, the J end lost 2 bases, and 8 bases lay between the germline ends. Germline-derived CDR1 and CDR2 are KGHDR and SFDVKD. There are 13 residues in the CDR3. The CDR3 DNA reads as TGTGCCACCAGTGAGGGACGGGCCTACGAGCAGTACTTC. Translation: CATSEGRAYEQYF.

In this sample, this clonotype turned up a few times. The chain joins TRBV4-2 to TRBJ2-3; D gene ambiguous. The CDR3 length is 13 residues. Germline-derived CDR1 and CDR2 are LGHNA and YNFKEQ. Trimming left V 0 bases short and J 5 bases short, with 6 bases between. The chain's CDR3 is CASSQDIGDTQYF. Written as DNA, the CDR3 is TGTGCCAGCAGCCAAGATATAGGAGATACGCAGTATTTT.

The chain is built from TRBV7-9 and TRBJ1-1; TRBD1 might be the D (6 bases). This CDR3 has 15 residues. Per germline, CDR1 SEHNR and CDR2 FQNEAQ (reference sequence). Deletions cut 5 bases from V and 1 base from J, with 14 bases between. CDR3 region: CASSLSGHRNTEAFF. CDR3 coding DNA: TGTGCCAGCAGCCTTTCGGGACACCGGAACACTGAAGCTTTCTTT.

There are a few counts of this clonotype. This chain links TRBV27 with TRBJ2-7, with a tentative D call TRBD2 (6 bases). Germline V gene data show CDR1 as MNHEY and CDR2 as SMNVEV (reference sequence). The CDR3 consists of 12 residues. V lost 5 bases, J lost 7 bases, and 12 bases lay in between. The CDR3 loop is CASSASGGEQYF. In nucleotides, the CDR3 is TGTGCCAGCAGTGCAAGCGGAGGGGAGCAGTACTTC.

V usage is TRBV4-1 and J usage is TRBJ1-1; weak D call: TRBD1 (6 bases). CDR1 and CDR2 (germline): MGHRA, YSYEKL. The CDR3 is 16 amino acids. Deletions cut 4 bases from V and 4 bases from J, with 19 bases between. CDR3 loop: CASSPQPRTVPTEAFF. CDR3 DNA: TGCGCCAGCAGCCCTCAACCCCGGACAGTCCCCACTGAAGCTTTCTTT.

This chain uses TRBV20-1 with TRBJ2-1; D assignment may be TRBD1 or TRBD2 (5 bases each). V lost 7 bases and J lost 7, with 17 bases in between. CDR1 is DFQATT and CDR2 is SNEGSKA in the germline V gene (reference sequence). The CDR3 sequence is 13 residues long. The CDR3 region has the DNA TGCAGTGGGAAACGGGGCCGGGTTAATGAGCAGTTCTTC. This gives the protein CSGKRGRVNEQFF.